Listed here are 9 T cell receptor beta chains from one sample, sequenced in a study of T cell repertoires in cytomegalovirus infection. These receptors have no known antigen. MiXCR, run by TCRdb on the reads, gives a single entry per CDR3 protein. The sample shows roughly 730,000 distinct CDR3 sequences, about 33% of them seen only once. The sample in question was cultured PBMCs, obtained from culture after CMV antigen stimulation. The receptor source for this set is a human donor in good health (CMV status not recorded). Some clones in this sample may be carry-over from other donors' samples.

The J gene is TRBJ2-7, the V gene TRBV12-3 or TRBV12-4, with D perhaps matching TRBD2 (7 bases). Trimming left V 8 bases short and J 7 bases short, with 18 bases between. CDR3 length: 13 residues. The CDR3 region has the DNA TGTGCCAGCCGTCCTGGGGGGGCGGGGGAGCAGTACTTC. It is translated as CASRPGGAGEQYF.

The rearrangement joins TRBV6-1 to TRBJ2-5, with 10 bases aligning to TRBD2. Germline V gene lookup returns CDR1 MNHNS and CDR2 SASEGT. CDR3 length equals 17 residues. V dropped 2 bases and J dropped 5; count of bases not matched to a gene: 11. For the CDR3, the DNA is TGTGCCAGCAGTGAAAACCGGCTAGCGGGAGTTTGGGAGACCCAGTACTTC. This sequence encodes CASSENRLAGVWETQYF.

V is TRBV7-6 and J is TRBJ2-3; 11 nucleotides match TRBD2. Per the germline V gene, CDR1 is SGHVS and CDR2 is FNYEAQ. The CDR3 covers 16 residues. The junction had 11 bases not matched to a gene; V was cut back by 6 bases and J by 6 bases. The CDR3 DNA sequence: TGTGCCAGCAGTTCCACTAGCGGGAGCCTCATCGATACGCAGTATTTT. Translating it yields CASSSTSGSLIDTQYF. The full variable domain, completed using reference TRBV7-6 and TRBJ2-3, is GAGVSQSPRYKVTKRGQDVALRCDPISGHVSLYWYRQALGQGPEFLTYFNYEAQQDKSGLPNDRFSAERPEGSISTLTIQRTEQRDSAMYRCASSSTSGSLIDTQYFGPGTRLTVL.

The chain links TRBV6-6 to TRBJ1-5; D gene uncertain. Germline-derived CDR1 and CDR2 are MNHNY and SVGAGI (reference sequence). The V gene lost 7 bases and the J gene lost 7 bases, with 17 bases spanning the gap. There are 14 residues in the CDR3. CDR3 sequence (DNA): TGTGCCAGCATTGAAAGGGAGGATTGGCAGCCCCAGCATTTT. This sequence encodes CASIEREDWQPQHF.

The chain recombines TRBV19 with TRBJ2-3; 9 bases are shared with TRBD1. Germline-derived CDR1 and CDR2 are LNHDA and SQIVND (reference sequence). The CDR3 spans 15 residues. The V gene end was trimmed by 3 bases and the J gene end by 4 bases; junction bases not matched to a gene: 5. As DNA, the CDR3 is TGTGCCAGTAGTATCCGGGACAGGGTGGCAGATACGCAGTATTTT. Translated, it gives CASSIRDRVADTQYF.

This clonotype was counted a few times. The chain has TRBV7-6 and TRBJ2-7, with 12 bases matching TRBD2. The CDR3 contains 16 residues. The V gene's germline CDR1 is SGHVS and CDR2 FNYEAQ. Trimming cost V 5 bases and J 4 bases; bases outside gene matches: 9. This CDR3 reads CASSTRTSGTLYEQYF. The CDR3 bases are TGTGCCAGCAGCACCCGGACTAGCGGGACACTTTACGAGCAGTACTTC.

The chain has TRBV6-6 and TRBJ2-1, with 8 nucleotides matching TRBD2. CDR1 is MNHNY and CDR2 is SVGAGI in the germline V gene (reference sequence). The J segment lost 7 bases and the V segment lost 7 bases, leaving 6 bases of the junction unmatched. The CDR3 totals 13 residues. This CDR3 is CASTTGGENEQFF. DNA for the CDR3: TGTGCCAGCACCACGGGGGGGGAAAATGAGCAGTTCTTC.

This clonotype has just a few counts. The chain employs TRBV27 and TRBJ1-5; the D is unclear. This CDR3 contains 13 residues. From germline, CDR1 is MNHEY and CDR2 SMNVEV (reference sequence). V lost 4 bases, J lost 6 bases, and 10 bases lay in between. As DNA, the CDR3 is TGTGCCAGCAGTTCCTCAATGGGTCAGCCCCAGCATTTT. This codes for CASSSSMGQPQHF.

This clonotype was found many times. DNA for the CDR3: TGCGCCAGCGCGAGGGGGAGACCCCGGGGCATGAACACTGAAGCTTTCTTT. As protein: CASARGRPRGMNTEAFF. The chain combines TRBV4-1 with TRBJ1-1; tentative D call: TRBD1 (6 bases). Germline V gives CDR1 MGHRA, CDR2 YSYEKL. V was shortened by 8 bases and J by 0 bases, with 22 bases between the two germline ends. The CDR3 extends over 17 amino acids.